Presented here are 5 T cell receptor beta chains from one specimen sequenced in a study of vaccination and CD4 T cells after COVID-19. Treatment denoted: approximately 10-day PBMC culture with coronavirus spike peptide pools or control peptides (ViraFEST assay). These receptors' targets are unknown. Oncomine TCR Beta short-read sequencing was applied to DNA from cultured CD4+ T cells. One entry per CDR3 protein, called by TCRdb with MiXCR from the PCR reads. The table lists under 20,000 distinct CDR3 sequences, roughly 43% of them singletons. The sample consisted of CD4+ T cells from blood, cultured in vitro, taken before SARS-CoV-2 vaccination. The receptors stem from a human donor who had recovered from COVID-19.

Written as DNA, the CDR3 is TGTGCCAGCAGCCCGAAATCATTATACAATGAGCAGTTCTTC. Amino acid sequence: CASSPKSLYNEQFF. The chain carries TRBV7-2 and TRBJ2-1; D gene unclear. Trimming shortened V by 5 bases and J by 4 bases, and 12 bases separated the two germline ends. The CDR3 extends over 14 amino acids. Per the germline V gene, CDR1 is SGHTA and CDR2 is FQGNSA.

This clonotype came up a few times. This chain uses TRBV7-3 with TRBJ2-2, with D perhaps matching TRBD2 (7 bases). The CDR3 totals 16 residues. The germline V gene has CDR1 SGHTA and CDR2 FQGTGA. V was trimmed by 4 bases and J by 5 bases, leaving 17 bases between them. The CDR3 DNA follows: TGTGCCAGCAGCTCCGGCGCGGGGGCGGGAACCGGGGAGCTGTTTTTT. Protein sequence: CASSSGAGAGTGELFF.

The chain has TRBV20-1 and TRBJ2-1, with 7 bases fitting TRBD2. V was clipped by 6 bases and J by 6 bases; unmatched bases: 14. CDR3 length: 15 amino acids. Germline lookup yields CDR1 DFQATT and CDR2 SNEGSKA (reference sequence). The CDR3 DNA follows: TGCAGTGCAACTCCGGGACTACTTTTACTCAATGAGCAGTTCTTC. Amino acids: CSATPGLLLLNEQFF.

This clonotype showed up just a few times. The chain has TRBV6-1 and TRBJ2-7, with 7 bases that match TRBD1. The CDR3 sequence is 12 residues long. The germline CDR1 and CDR2 sequences are MNHNS and SASEGT. With 7 bases clipped from V and 4 bases from J, the junction kept 4 bases outside the gene matches. For the CDR3, the DNA is TGTGCCAGCAAGGGACAGATGTACGAGCAGTACTTC. It is translated as CASKGQMYEQYF.

This chain connects TRBV12-3 or TRBV12-4 to TRBJ1-1; TRBD1 is a possible D gene (5 bases). V was pared by 5 bases and J by 3 bases, with 10 bases between. The CDR3 extends over 13 amino acids. CDR3 sequence reads: CASSIDSYTEAFF. CDR3 sequence (DNA): TGTGCCAGCAGTATAGACAGTTACACTGAAGCTTTCTTT.